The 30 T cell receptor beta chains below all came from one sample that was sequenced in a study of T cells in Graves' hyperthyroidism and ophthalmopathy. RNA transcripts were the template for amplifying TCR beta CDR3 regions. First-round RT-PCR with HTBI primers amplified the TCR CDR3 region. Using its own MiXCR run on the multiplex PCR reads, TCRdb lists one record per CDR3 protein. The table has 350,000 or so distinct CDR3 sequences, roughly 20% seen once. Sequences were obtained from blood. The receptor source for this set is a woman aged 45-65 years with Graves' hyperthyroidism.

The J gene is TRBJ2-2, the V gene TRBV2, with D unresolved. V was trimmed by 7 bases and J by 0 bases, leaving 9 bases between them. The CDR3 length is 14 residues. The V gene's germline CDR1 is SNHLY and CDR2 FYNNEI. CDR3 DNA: TGTGCCAGCAATAGGTTCGCGAACACCGGGGAGCTGTTTTTT. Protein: CASNRFANTGELFF.

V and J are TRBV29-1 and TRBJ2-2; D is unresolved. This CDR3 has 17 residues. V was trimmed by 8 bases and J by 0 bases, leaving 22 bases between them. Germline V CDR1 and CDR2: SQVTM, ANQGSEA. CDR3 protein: CSLYGPGDSANTGELFF. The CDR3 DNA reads TGCAGCCTTTATGGGCCTGGGGATTCGGCGAACACCGGGGAGCTGTTTTTT.

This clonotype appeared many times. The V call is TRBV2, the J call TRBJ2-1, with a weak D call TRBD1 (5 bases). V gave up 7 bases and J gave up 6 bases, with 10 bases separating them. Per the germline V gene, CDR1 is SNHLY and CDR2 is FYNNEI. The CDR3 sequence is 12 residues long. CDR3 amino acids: CASKGSPNEQFF. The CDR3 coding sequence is TGTGCCAGCAAGGGGTCCCCCAATGAGCAGTTCTTC.

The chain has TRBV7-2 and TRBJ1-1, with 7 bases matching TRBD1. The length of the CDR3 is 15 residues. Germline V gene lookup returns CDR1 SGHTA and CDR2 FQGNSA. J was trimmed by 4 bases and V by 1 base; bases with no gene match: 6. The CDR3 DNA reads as TGTGCCAGCAGCTTAGTATGGCAGGGGGGCACTGAAGCTTTCTTT. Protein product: CASSLVWQGGTEAFF.

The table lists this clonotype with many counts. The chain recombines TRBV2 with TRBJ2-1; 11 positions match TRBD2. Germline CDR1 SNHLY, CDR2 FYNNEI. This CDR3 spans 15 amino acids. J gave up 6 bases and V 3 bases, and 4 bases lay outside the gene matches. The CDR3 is CASSEQTSGVNEQFF. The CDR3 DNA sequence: TGTGCCAGCAGTGAGCAGACTAGCGGGGTCAATGAGCAGTTCTTC. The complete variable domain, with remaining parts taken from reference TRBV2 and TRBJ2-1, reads EPEVTQTPSHQVTQMGQEVILRCVPISNHLYFYWYRQILGQKVEFLVSFYNNEISEKSEIFDDQFSVERPDGSNFTLKIRSTKLEDSAMYFCASSEQTSGVNEQFFGPGTRLTVL.

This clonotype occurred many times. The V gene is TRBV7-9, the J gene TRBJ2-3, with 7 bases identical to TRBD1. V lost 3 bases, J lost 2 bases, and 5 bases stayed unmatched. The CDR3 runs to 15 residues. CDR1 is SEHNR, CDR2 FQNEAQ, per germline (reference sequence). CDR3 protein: CASSLGTEFTDTQYF. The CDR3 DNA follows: TGTGCCAGCAGCTTGGGGACAGAATTCACAGATACGCAGTATTTT.

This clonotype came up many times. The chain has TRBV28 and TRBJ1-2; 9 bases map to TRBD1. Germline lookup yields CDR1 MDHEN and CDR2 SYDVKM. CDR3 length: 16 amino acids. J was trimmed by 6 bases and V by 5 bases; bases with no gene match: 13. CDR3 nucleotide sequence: TGTGCCAGCAGTCTTTCTGGGACAGGGCTCGGCAATGGCTACACCTTC. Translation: CASSLSGTGLGNGYTF.

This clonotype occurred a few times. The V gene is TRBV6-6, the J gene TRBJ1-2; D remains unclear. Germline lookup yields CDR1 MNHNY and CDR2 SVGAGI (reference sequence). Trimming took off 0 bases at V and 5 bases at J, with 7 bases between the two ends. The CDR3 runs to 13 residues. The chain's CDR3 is CASSYSSVYGYTF. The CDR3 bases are TGTGCCAGCAGTTACTCGTCAGTATATGGCTACACCTTC.

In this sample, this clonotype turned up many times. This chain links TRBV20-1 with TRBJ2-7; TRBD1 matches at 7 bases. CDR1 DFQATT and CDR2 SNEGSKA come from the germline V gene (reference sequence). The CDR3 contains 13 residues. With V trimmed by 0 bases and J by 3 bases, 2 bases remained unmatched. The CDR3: CSAREGTDYEQYF. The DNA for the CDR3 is TGCAGTGCTAGAGAAGGGACAGACTACGAGCAGTACTTC.

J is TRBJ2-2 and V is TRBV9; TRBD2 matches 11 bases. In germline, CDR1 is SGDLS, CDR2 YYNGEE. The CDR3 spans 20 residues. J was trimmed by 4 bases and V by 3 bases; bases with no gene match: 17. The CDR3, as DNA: TGTGCCAGCAGCGGAGGGCGGGGGACTAGCGGACAGAGGGGCACCGGGGAGCTGTTTTTT. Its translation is CASSGGRGTSGQRGTGELFF.

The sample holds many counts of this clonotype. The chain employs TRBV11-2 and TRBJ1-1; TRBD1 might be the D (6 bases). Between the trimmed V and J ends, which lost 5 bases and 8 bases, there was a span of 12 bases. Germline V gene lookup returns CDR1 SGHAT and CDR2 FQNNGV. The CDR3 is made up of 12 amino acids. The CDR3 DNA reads TGTGCCAGCAGCAGAACCGGGACAGAAGCTTTCTTT. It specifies CASSRTGTEAFF. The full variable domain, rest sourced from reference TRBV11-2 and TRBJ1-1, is EAGVAQSPRYKIIEKRQSVAFWCNPISGHATLYWYQQILGQGPKLLIQFQNNGVVDDSQLPKDRFSAERLKGVDSTLKIQPAKLEDSAVYLCASSRTGTEAFFGQGTRLTVV.

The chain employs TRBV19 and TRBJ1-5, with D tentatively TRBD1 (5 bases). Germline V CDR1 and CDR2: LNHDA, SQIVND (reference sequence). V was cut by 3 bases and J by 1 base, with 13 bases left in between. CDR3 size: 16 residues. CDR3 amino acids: CASSIRGRSSNQPQHF. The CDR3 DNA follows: TGTGCCAGTAGTATTAGGGGTCGGTCAAGCAATCAGCCCCAGCATTTT. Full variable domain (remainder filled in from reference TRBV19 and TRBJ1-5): DGGITQSPKYLFRKEGQNVTLSCEQNLNHDAMYWYRQDPGQGLRLIYYSQIVNDFQKGDIAEGYSVSREKKESFPLTVTSAQKNPTAFYLCASSIRGRSSNQPQHFGDGTRLSIL.

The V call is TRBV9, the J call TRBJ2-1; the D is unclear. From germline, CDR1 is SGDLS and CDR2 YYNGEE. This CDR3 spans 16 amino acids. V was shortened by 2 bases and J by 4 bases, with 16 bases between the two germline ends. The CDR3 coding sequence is TGTGCCAGCAGCGTGAGTGGGTCCACTACATACAATGAGCAGTTCTTC. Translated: CASSVSGSTTYNEQFF. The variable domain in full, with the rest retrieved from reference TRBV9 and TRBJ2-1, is DSGVTQTPKHLITATGQRVTLRCSPRSGDLSVYWYQQSLDQGLQFLIQYYNGEERAKGNILERFSAQQFPDLHSELNLSSLELGDSALYFCASSVSGSTTYNEQFFGPGTRLTVL.

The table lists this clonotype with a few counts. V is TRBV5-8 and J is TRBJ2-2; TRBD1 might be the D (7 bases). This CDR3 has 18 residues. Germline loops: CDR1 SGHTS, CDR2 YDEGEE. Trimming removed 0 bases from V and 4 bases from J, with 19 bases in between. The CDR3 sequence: CASSLADWTGGITGELFF. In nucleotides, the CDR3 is TGTGCCAGCAGCTTGGCAGACTGGACAGGAGGGATCACCGGGGAGCTGTTTTTT.

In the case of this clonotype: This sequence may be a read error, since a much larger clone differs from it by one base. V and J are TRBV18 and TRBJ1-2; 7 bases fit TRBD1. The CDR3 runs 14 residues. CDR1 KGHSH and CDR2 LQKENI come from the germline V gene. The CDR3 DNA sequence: TGTGCCGGCTCACTGGGGACAGCAGGTTATGGCTACACCTTC. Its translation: CAGSLGTAGYGYTF.

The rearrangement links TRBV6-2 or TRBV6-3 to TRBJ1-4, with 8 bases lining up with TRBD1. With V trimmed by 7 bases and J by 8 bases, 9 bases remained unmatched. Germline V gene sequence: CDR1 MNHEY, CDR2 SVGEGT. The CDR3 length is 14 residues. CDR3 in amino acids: CASTLTGDGEKLFF. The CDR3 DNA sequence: TGTGCCAGCACCCTGACAGGGGACGGGGAAAAACTGTTTTTT.

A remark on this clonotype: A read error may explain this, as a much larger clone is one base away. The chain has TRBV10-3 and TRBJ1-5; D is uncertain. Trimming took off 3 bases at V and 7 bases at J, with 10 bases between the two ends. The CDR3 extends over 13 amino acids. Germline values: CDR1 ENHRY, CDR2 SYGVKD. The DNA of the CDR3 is TGTGCCATCAGTGACTCGACGGGGCAGCCCCAGCATTTT. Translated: CAISDSTGQPQHF.

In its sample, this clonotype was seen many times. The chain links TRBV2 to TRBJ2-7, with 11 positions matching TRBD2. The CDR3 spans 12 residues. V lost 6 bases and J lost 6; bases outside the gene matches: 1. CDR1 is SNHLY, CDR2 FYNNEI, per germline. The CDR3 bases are TGTGCCAGCAGCGGGACTAGCGGCGAGCAGTACTTC. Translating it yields CASSGTSGEQYF.

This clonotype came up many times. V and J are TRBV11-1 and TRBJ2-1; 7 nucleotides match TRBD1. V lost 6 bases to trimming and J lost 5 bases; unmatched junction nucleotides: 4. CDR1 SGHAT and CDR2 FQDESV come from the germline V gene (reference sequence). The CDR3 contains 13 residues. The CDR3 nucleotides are TGTGCCAGCAGTCAAGACAGGGACAATGAGCAGTTCTTC. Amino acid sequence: CASSQDRDNEQFF.

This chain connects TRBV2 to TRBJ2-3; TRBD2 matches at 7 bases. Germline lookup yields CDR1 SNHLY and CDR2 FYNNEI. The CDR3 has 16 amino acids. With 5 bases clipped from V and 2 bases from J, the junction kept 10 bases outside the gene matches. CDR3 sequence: CASSPWPGGLTDTQYF. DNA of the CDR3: TGTGCCAGCAGTCCTTGGCCGGGGGGACTCACAGATACGCAGTATTTT. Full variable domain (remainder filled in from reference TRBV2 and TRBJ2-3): EPEVTQTPSHQVTQMGQEVILRCVPISNHLYFYWYRQILGQKVEFLVSFYNNEISEKSEIFDDQFSVERPDGSNFTLKIRSTKLEDSAMYFCASSPWPGGLTDTQYFGPGTRLTVL.

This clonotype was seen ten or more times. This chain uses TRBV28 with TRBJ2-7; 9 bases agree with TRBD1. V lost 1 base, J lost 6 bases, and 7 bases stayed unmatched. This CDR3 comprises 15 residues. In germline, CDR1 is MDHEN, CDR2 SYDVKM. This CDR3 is CASSLSGTGLGEQYF. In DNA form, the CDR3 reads TGTGCCAGCAGTTTATCCGGGACAGGGCTTGGCGAGCAGTACTTC.

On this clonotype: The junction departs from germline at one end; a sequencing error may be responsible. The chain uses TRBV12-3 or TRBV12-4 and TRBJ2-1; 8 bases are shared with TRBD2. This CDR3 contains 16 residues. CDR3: CAGSLSFRGGPGEQFF. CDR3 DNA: TGTGCCGGCAGTTTAAGTTTCCGGGGGGGGCCCGGTGAGCAGTTCTTC.

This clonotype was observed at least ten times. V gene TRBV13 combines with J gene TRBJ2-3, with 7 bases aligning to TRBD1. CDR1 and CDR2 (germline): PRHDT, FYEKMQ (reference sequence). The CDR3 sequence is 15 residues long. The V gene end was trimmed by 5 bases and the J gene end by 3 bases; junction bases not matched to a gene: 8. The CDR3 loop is CASSLPGGETDTQYF. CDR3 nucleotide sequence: TGTGCCAGCAGCCTCCCAGGGGGAGAAACAGATACGCAGTATTTT.

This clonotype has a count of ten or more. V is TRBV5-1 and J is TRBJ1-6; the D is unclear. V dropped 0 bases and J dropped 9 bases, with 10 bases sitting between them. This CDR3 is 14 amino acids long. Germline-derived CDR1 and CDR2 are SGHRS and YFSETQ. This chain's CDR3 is CASSLAVAGSPLHF. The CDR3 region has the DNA TGCGCCAGCAGCTTGGCAGTCGCGGGTTCACCCCTCCACTTT.

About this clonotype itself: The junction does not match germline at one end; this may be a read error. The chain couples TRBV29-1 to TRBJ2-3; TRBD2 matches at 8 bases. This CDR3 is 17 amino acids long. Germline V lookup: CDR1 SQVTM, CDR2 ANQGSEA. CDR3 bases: TGCAGCGTTTTTAGCGGGATTACGGGAGTAGGCACAGATACGCAGTATTTC. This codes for CSVFSGITGVGTDTQYF.

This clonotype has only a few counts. In nucleotides, the CDR3 is TGTGCCATCGGACAGGGGGACTCTGGAAACACCATATATTTT. It is translated as CAIGQGDSGNTIYF. The J gene is TRBJ1-3, the V gene TRBV10-3; 10 nucleotides agree with TRBD1. This CDR3 is 14 amino acids long. J lost 0 bases, V lost 8 bases, and 1 base had no gene match. Per germline, CDR1 ENHRY and CDR2 SYGVKD.

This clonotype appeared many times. In nucleotides, the CDR3 is TGTGCCAGCAGTGAAGTAGGACAGAGCTCTGGAAACACCATATATTTT. Residues: CASSEVGQSSGNTIYF. This sequence joins TRBV2 and TRBJ1-3; maybe TRBD1 (6 bases). The V gene lost 1 base and the J gene lost 0 bases, with 10 bases spanning the gap. Per germline, CDR1 SNHLY and CDR2 FYNNEI. This CDR3 is 16 amino acids long. Full variable domain (remainder filled in from reference TRBV2 and TRBJ1-3): EPEVTQTPSHQVTQMGQEVILRCVPISNHLYFYWYRQILGQKVEFLVSFYNNEISEKSEIFDDQFSVERPDGSNFTLKIRSTKLEDSAMYFCASSEVGQSSGNTIYFGEGSWLTVV.

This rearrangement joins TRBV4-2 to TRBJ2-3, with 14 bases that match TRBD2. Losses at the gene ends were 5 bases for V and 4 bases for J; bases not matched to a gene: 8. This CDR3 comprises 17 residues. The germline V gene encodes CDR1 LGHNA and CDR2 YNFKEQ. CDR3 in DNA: TGTGCCAGCAGCAAACCCGGGACTAGCGGGAGTGCAGATACGCAGTATTTT. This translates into CASSKPGTSGSADTQYF.

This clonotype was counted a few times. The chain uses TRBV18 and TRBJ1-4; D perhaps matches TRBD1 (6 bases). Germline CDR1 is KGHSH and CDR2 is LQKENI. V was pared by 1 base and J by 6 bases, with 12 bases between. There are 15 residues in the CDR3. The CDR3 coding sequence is TGTGCCAGCTCACCACGAGGGGGTTTGGATGAAAAACTGTTTTTT. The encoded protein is CASSPRGGLDEKLFF.

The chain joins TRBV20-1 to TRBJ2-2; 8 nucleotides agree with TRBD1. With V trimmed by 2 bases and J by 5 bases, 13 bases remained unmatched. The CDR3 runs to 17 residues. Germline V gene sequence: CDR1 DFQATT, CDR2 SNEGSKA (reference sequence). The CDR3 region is CSARQAQGAGGTGELFF. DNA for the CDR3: TGCAGTGCTAGACAGGCGCAGGGGGCTGGTGGGACCGGGGAGCTGTTTTTT.